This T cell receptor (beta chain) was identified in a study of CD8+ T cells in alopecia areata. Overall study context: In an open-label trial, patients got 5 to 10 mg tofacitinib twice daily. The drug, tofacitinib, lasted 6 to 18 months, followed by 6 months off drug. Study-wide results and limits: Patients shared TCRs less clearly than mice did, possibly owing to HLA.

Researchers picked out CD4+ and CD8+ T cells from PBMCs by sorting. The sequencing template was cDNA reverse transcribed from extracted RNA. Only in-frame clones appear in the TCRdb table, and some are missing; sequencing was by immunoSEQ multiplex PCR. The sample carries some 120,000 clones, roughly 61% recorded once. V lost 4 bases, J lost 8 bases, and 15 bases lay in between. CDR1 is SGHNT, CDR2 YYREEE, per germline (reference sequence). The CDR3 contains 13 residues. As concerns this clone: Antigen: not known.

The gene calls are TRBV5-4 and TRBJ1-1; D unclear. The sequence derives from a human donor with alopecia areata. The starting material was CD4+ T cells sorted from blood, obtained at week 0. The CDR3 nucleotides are TGTGCCAGCAGCCCGGGCGAATACGGGGAAGCTTTCTTT. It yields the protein CASSPGEYGEAFF.